Listed here are 30 T cell receptor beta chains from one sample, sequenced in a study of T cell responses to AZD1222 COVID-19 vaccine. Sequencing used immunoSEQ multiplex PCR; TCRdb keeps in-frame clones, though not all of them. The sample includes under 80,000 clones, less than 85% of them seen just once. This specimen was peripheral blood, taken on day 0 of MenACWY control vaccination. The source is an adult in good health.

This rearrangement joins TRBV5-1 to TRBJ2-1; 8 nucleotides line up with TRBD1. Germline-derived CDR1 and CDR2 are SGHRS and YFSETQ. The CDR3 loop spans 15 amino acids. Trimming took 4 bases from V and 5 from J; bases not matched to a gene: 8. The DNA of the CDR3 is TGCGCCAGCAGCCCAGGGGACAGGACAAACAATGAGCAGTTCTTC. It is translated as CASSPGDRTNNEQFF. Based on the CDR3 plus reference TRBV5-1 and TRBJ2-1, the full variable domain is KAGVTQTPRYLIKTRGQQVTLSCSPISGHRSVSWYQQTPGQGLQFLFEYFSETQRNKGNFPGRFSGRQFSNSRSEMNVSTLELGDSALYLCASSPGDRTNNEQFFGPGTRLTVL.

V and J are TRBV29-1 and TRBJ1-2; D not resolved. Between the trimmed V and J ends, which lost 7 bases and 2 bases, there was a span of 8 bases. The length of the CDR3 is 11 residues. Germline values: CDR1 SQVTM, CDR2 ANQGSEA. This chain's CDR3 is CSAYLNYGYTF. The CDR3 DNA follows: TGCAGCGCCTATTTAAACTATGGCTACACCTTC.

The chain is built from TRBV4-1 and TRBJ2-7, with a tentative D call TRBD1 (6 bases). Trimming pared 5 bases from V and 2 bases from J, leaving 10 bases between. CDR3 length equals 13 residues. The V gene's germline CDR1 is MGHRA and CDR2 YSYEKL. CDR3 sequence: CASSAGDPYEQYF. The CDR3 nucleotides are TGCGCCAGCAGCGCAGGGGACCCCTACGAGCAGTACTTC.

The chain is built from TRBV19 and TRBJ1-2; no clear D. Trimming shortened V by 1 base and J by 5 bases, and 8 bases separated the two germline ends. Germline V gives CDR1 LNHDA, CDR2 SQIVND (reference sequence). This CDR3 is 13 amino acids long. DNA of the CDR3: TGTGCCAGTAGTATAGGGGCCGATTATGGCTACACCTTC. Its protein is CASSIGADYGYTF.

This chain links TRBV28 with TRBJ1-2; unclear D gene. V shed 8 bases and J shed 6 bases, with 16 bases lying between them. The CDR3 totals 13 residues. The V gene's germline CDR1 is MDHEN and CDR2 SYDVKM. CDR3 coding DNA: TGTGCCAGCTGGAGGTGGGGTGCCCATGGCTACACCTTC. This translates into CASWRWGAHGYTF.

The rearrangement uses TRBV6-5 and TRBJ2-1, with 9 bases lining up with TRBD1. The germline gives CDR1 MNHEY, CDR2 SVGAGI. The ends lost 7 bases at V and 4 bases at J; junction bases unmatched: 8. The CDR3 loop spans 15 amino acids. The CDR3: CASTADRGVYNEQFF. The CDR3 DNA reads TGTGCCAGCACCGCGGACAGGGGCGTATACAATGAGCAGTTCTTC.

Remarks on this clone: This may be a read error, as it is one base from a much larger clone. V and J are TRBV5-5 and TRBJ2-5; TRBD1 might be the D (6 bases). Germline V gene lookup returns CDR1 SGHKS and CDR2 YYEKEE (reference sequence). The V end lost 1 base, the J end lost 4 bases, and 8 bases lay between the germline ends. This CDR3 contains 13 residues. Written as DNA, the CDR3 is TGTGCCAGCAGCTTGATAGGGGGAGAGACCCAGTACTTC. Encoded protein: CASSLIGGETQYF.

CDR3 bases: TGTGCCAGCAGCCCAGGACCCGCAACTAATGAAAAACTGTTTTTT. It codes for CASSPGPATNEKLFF. This chain uses TRBV13 with TRBJ1-4; D unclear. Deletions cut 5 bases from V and 0 bases from J, with 10 bases between. The germline V gene has CDR1 PRHDT and CDR2 FYEKMQ (reference sequence). This CDR3 is 15 amino acids long.

This clone occurred a few times. The chain joins TRBV19 to TRBJ2-3, with a tentative D call TRBD1 (5 bases). The CDR3 sequence is 14 residues long. Germline CDR1 and CDR2: LNHDA and SQIVND (reference sequence). V lost 1 base and J 4 bases, leaving 9 bases between the germline ends. The CDR3 DNA reads as TGTGCCAGTAGTATAGTGGGGCACGCAGATACGCAGTATTTT. Translation gives CASSIVGHADTQYF. Using reference TRBV19 and TRBJ2-3 for the parts outside the CDR3, the full variable domain is DGGITQSPKYLFRKEGQNVTLSCEQNLNHDAMYWYRQDPGQGLRLIYYSQIVNDFQKGDIAEGYSVSREKKESFPLTVTSAQKNPTAFYLCASSIVGHADTQYFGPGTRLTVL.

The chain recombines TRBV6-5 with TRBJ1-1, with no clear D. With 5 bases removed from V and 10 bases from J, the gap between germline ends came to 14 bases. Germline lookup yields CDR1 MNHEY and CDR2 SVGAGI. There are 12 residues in the CDR3. CDR3 bases: TGTGCCAGCAGTCAGGTAGGAGGTAGAGCTTTCTTT. Its protein is CASSQVGGRAFF.

CDR3 amino acids: CASSLGTGPGELFF. As DNA, the CDR3 is TGTGCCAGCAGTCTCGGGACAGGGCCCGGGGAGCTGTTTTTT. J is TRBJ2-2 and V is TRBV27; 9 nucleotides match TRBD1. CDR1 and CDR2 from the germline V gene are MNHEY and SMNVEV (reference sequence). The CDR3 spans 14 residues. Losses at the gene ends were 5 bases for V and 6 bases for J; bases not matched to a gene: 4.

J is TRBJ2-3 and V is TRBV29-1; no clear D. Per germline, CDR1 SQVTM and CDR2 ANQGSEA. Trimming pared 6 bases from V and 1 base from J, leaving 8 bases between. The CDR3 totals 12 residues. Here the CDR3 DNA reads TGCAGCGTCGACAAGGGCACAGATACGCAGTATTTT. This gives the protein CSVDKGTDTQYF.

This clone was detected a few times. The rearrangement joins TRBV13 to TRBJ2-2; no reliable D call. Trimming stripped 0 bases from V and 4 bases from J, with 6 bases between. This CDR3 contains 14 residues. Looked up from germline, CDR1 is PRHDT and CDR2 is FYEKMQ (reference sequence). As DNA, the CDR3 is TGTGCCAGCAGCTTAGGCAGGAGCACCGGGGAGCTGTTTTTT. Amino acids: CASSLGRSTGELFF.

The chain carries TRBV6-2 or TRBV6-3 and TRBJ2-5; D unresolved. The CDR3 consists of 14 residues. From germline, CDR1 is MNHEY and CDR2 SVGEGT. V was clipped by 2 bases and J by 5 bases, with 12 bases between them. DNA for the CDR3: TGTGCCAGCAGTTACAGTGTAAAGATTGAGACCCAGTACTTC. Translation gives CASSYSVKIETQYF.

This clone was recorded a few times. The chain is built from TRBV6-4 and TRBJ1-2; 9 nucleotides line up with TRBD1. The CDR3 contains 15 residues. With V trimmed by 4 bases and J by 4 bases, 7 bases remained unmatched. In germline, CDR1 is MRHNA, CDR2 SNTAGT. For the CDR3, the DNA is TGTGCCAGCAGTGGACGGACAGGGGTCCTCTATGGCTACACCTTC. It is translated as CASSGRTGVLYGYTF.

The rearrangement links TRBV15 to TRBJ1-2; maybe TRBD1 (5 bases). The CDR3 totals 15 residues. CDR1 and CDR2 (germline): LNHNV, YYDKDF (reference sequence). The V end was cut by 2 bases, the J end by 8 bases, with 18 bases between. The DNA of the CDR3 is TGTGCCACCAGCAGACGGGGGAAGGGTGACGAGGGCTACACCTTC. Its translation: CATSRRGKGDEGYTF. Full variable domain (missing parts from reference TRBV15 and TRBJ1-2): DAMVIQNPRYQVTQFGKPVTLSCSQTLNHNVMYWYQQKSSQAPKLLFHYYDKDFNNEADTPDNFQSRRPNTSFCFLDIRSPGLGDTAMYLCATSRRGKGDEGYTFGSGTRLTVV.

This clone has a handful of counts. The V call is TRBV5-1, the J call TRBJ2-2, with D possibly matching TRBD2 (5 bases). CDR1 and CDR2 (germline): SGHRS, YFSETQ. Trimming removed 0 bases at V and 4 bases at J, with 10 bases between. The CDR3 consists of 15 residues. The CDR3 region has the DNA TGCGCCAGCAGCTTGGCTCTCCGGGGCACCGGGGAGCTGTTTTTT. This encodes CASSLALRGTGELFF.

V gene TRBV5-1 combines with J gene TRBJ1-1; 7 bases line up with TRBD1. In germline, CDR1 is SGHRS, CDR2 YFSETQ. Trimming at V came to 0 bases and at J to 0 bases, leaving 11 bases not matched to a gene. This CDR3 contains 18 residues. In nucleotides, the CDR3 is TGCGCCAGCAGCTTGGAGACCTCAACCGGGACAGTGAACACTGAAGCTTTCTTT. It is translated as CASSLETSTGTVNTEAFF.

V and J are TRBV9 and TRBJ2-2, with D uncertain. The CDR3 spans 17 residues. From germline, CDR1 is SGDLS and CDR2 YYNGEE. Trimming pared 0 bases from V and 1 base from J, leaving 13 bases between. The CDR3 coding sequence is TGTGCCAGCAGCGTAGCTCTGTCTCCGGAGAACACCGGGGAGCTGTTTTTT. The encoded protein is CASSVALSPENTGELFF.

This clone is a singleton in its sample. This chain links TRBV30 with TRBJ1-4, with D unresolved. Germline V gene data show CDR1 as GTSNPN and CDR2 as SVGIG (reference sequence). The CDR3 spans 13 residues. Between the trimmed V and J ends, which lost 2 bases and 10 bases, there was a span of 14 bases. In nucleotides, the CDR3 is TGTGCCTGGAGTCAGAGCATGGAAGCAAAACTGTTTTTT. Its translation is CAWSQSMEAKLFF. Full variable domain (remainder filled in from reference TRBV30 and TRBJ1-4): SQTIHQWPATLVQPVGSPLSLECTVEGTSNPNLYWYRQAAGRGLQLLFYSVGIGQISSEVPQNLSASRPQDRQFILSSKKLLLSDSGFYLCAWSQSMEAKLFFGSGTQLSVL.

The count of this clone is one. This chain connects TRBV15 to TRBJ1-5, with D maybe TRBD1 (5 bases). From germline, CDR1 is LNHNV and CDR2 YYDKDF (reference sequence). This CDR3 region has 13 residues. Trimming took off 1 base at V and 6 bases at J, with 7 bases between the two ends. The DNA for the CDR3 is TGTGCCACCAGCAGAGCCGGGGGTCAGCCCCAGCATTTT. This translates into CATSRAGGQPQHF.

This sequence joins TRBV10-3 and TRBJ1-6; TRBD1 might be the D (6 bases). V lost 2 bases and J 11 bases, leaving 13 bases between the germline ends. Germline V gene lookup returns CDR1 ENHRY and CDR2 SYGVKD. The CDR3 consists of 14 residues. The CDR3: CAISESSGEAPLHF. DNA for the CDR3: TGTGCCATCAGTGAGAGTTCAGGGGAGGCACCCCTCCACTTT.

The V and J genes are TRBV5-5 and TRBJ2-1, with a tentative D call TRBD2 (5 bases). The CDR3 runs to 18 residues. Germline V gene lookup returns CDR1 SGHKS and CDR2 YYEKEE (reference sequence). Trimming took 4 bases from V and 0 from J, leaving 20 bases between them. Here the CDR3 reads CASSRGSSARISYNEQFF. The DNA for the CDR3 is TGTGCCAGCAGCCGAGGGAGTAGCGCCCGAATCTCCTACAATGAGCAGTTCTTC.

In this sample, this clone turned up once. This chain connects TRBV5-1 to TRBJ1-1; D is unclear. This CDR3 contains 15 residues. V lost 0 bases to trimming and J lost 0 bases, with 9 bases between them. Germline lookup yields CDR1 SGHRS and CDR2 YFSETQ. CDR3 DNA sequence: TGCGCCAGCAGCTTGGAAGGCAGCATGAACACTGAAGCTTTCTTT. It yields the protein CASSLEGSMNTEAFF.

The CDR3 sequence: CASGRGNHEQYF. CDR3 DNA sequence: TGTGCCAGCGGTAGGGGGAACCACGAGCAGTACTTC. The chain combines TRBV6-5 with TRBJ2-7; the D gene is possibly TRBD1 (6 bases). Germline V gene sequence: CDR1 MNHEY, CDR2 SVGAGI. The germline V and J ends were trimmed by 8 bases and 5 bases, with 13 bases remaining between them. This CDR3 has 12 residues.

The rearrangement uses TRBV5-5 and TRBJ2-3; D perhaps matches TRBD1 (6 bases). Germline assignment: CDR1 SGHKS and CDR2 YYEKEE (reference sequence). CDR3 size: 15 residues. Trimming pared 0 bases from V and 8 bases from J, leaving 16 bases between. In DNA form, the CDR3 reads TGTGCCAGCAGCTTGGACAGGGTGGTTCTAGCTACGCAGTATTTT. This encodes CASSLDRVVLATQYF.

A few counts support this clone. V usage is TRBV7-2 and J usage is TRBJ2-5; 8 bases are shared with TRBD2. Germline values: CDR1 SGHTA, CDR2 FQGNSA. The CDR3 covers 17 residues. V shed 6 bases and J 1 base; nucleotides not matched to a gene: 13. CDR3 DNA: TGTGCCAGCAGTTACCCCGGGGCGGGGGGCCTCCAAGAGACCCAGTACTTC. Residues: CASSYPGAGGLQETQYF.

The rearrangement joins TRBV6-5 to TRBJ2-7; TRBD1 agrees at 7 bases. The J segment lost 2 bases and the V segment lost 6 bases, leaving 4 bases of the junction unmatched. Germline V gene data show CDR1 as MNHEY and CDR2 as SVGAGI. The CDR3 is made up of 13 amino acids. DNA for the CDR3: TGTGCCAGCAGGACTCAGGGGGCCTACGAGCAGTACTTC. Translating gives CASRTQGAYEQYF.

This chain's CDR3 is CASSPGQGYGYTF. Here the CDR3 DNA reads TGTGCCAGCAGCCCGGGACAGGGGTATGGCTACACCTTC. The J gene is TRBJ1-2, the V gene TRBV12-3 or TRBV12-4; the match to TRBD1 covers 10 bases. With 6 bases clipped from V and 5 bases from J, the junction kept 3 bases outside the gene matches. The CDR3 totals 13 residues.

The chain carries TRBV7-9 and TRBJ2-2; D unresolved. Per the germline V gene, CDR1 is SEHNR and CDR2 is FQNEAQ (reference sequence). Trimming removed 3 bases at V and 7 bases at J, with 9 bases between. This CDR3 is 13 amino acids long. The CDR3 sequence: CASSFNSGGELFF. In nucleotides, the CDR3 is TGTGCCAGCAGCTTCAACTCCGGCGGGGAGCTGTTTTTT.